Described below is a single TCR beta chain sequence and its context. This CDR3 region has 18 residues. Trimming at V came to 5 bases and at J to 2 bases, leaving 8 bases not matched to a gene. Per the germline V gene, CDR1 is SGHTA and CDR2 is FQGNSA. The entry originates in a study of shared clonotypes between healthy human individuals. Produced via immunoSEQ multiplex PCR; TCRdb's table is partial and in-frame only. The table includes just over 2,000,000 clones, about 95% detected once. Those who donated, Caucasian adults without exception, all lived in Nashville, Tennessee. Partitioning of CD4+ cells yielded a CD45RA+ naive subset and a CD45RA-negative memory subset.

This sequence joins TRBV7-2 and TRBJ2-1; 14 bases fit TRBD2. Sequencing was performed on naive CD4+ T cells sorted from blood. Subset described: CD45RA+ positively selected. The clonotype originates from a man younger than 30 in good health. The DNA of the CDR3 is TGTGCCAGCAGCCGAACAGGGACTAGCGGGAGAACCTACAATGAGCAGTTCTTC. As protein: CASSRTGTSGRTYNEQFF.